These T cell receptor beta chains were read from a single sample in a study of T cell responses to AZD1222 COVID-19 vaccine. TCRdb's table, derived via immunoSEQ multiplex PCR, lists solely in-frame clones and lacks some. The sample contains about 110,000 clones, around 92% of which appear only once. The sample was peripheral blood, taken 28 days after the second AZD1222 dose. The receptor source for this set is an adult who received the AZD1222 COVID-19 vaccine. The conserved cysteine and the conserved F or W are not part of the CDR3 here. A row's size may be missing; if present it is once, few, many or a size class.

.	TRBJ1-5	TRBV3-1/TRBV3-2	ASSQRTGNQPQH
.	TRBJ2-2	TRBV27	ASSLWLAGGRNTGELF
.	TRBJ1-4	TRBV6-5	ASSTSRDSEKLF
.	TRBJ1-2	TRBV6-5	ASSGHGEGYGYT
.	TRBJ2-7	TRBV3-1/TRBV3-2	ASSRQGPYEQY
.	TRBJ2-7	TRBV5-5	ASSFLASTHEQY
once	TRBJ2-7	TRBV28	ASSLGQLDEQY
.	TRBJ2-2	TRBV2	ATRTSGGAGELF
.	TRBJ1-3	TRBV19	ASTILSQGASVSGNTIY
.	TRBJ1-6	TRBV6-5	ASRREGNNNSPLH
.	TRBJ2-3	TRBV27	ASSSFGSYTDTQY
once	TRBJ1-6	TRBV28	ASTGTYNSPLH
.	TRBJ1-3	TRBV25-1	ASSDWAGSFGNTIY
.	TRBJ2-7	TRBV2	ASSERQGRGRDYEQY
.	TRBJ1-1	TRBV28	ASSLHTGQSTEAF